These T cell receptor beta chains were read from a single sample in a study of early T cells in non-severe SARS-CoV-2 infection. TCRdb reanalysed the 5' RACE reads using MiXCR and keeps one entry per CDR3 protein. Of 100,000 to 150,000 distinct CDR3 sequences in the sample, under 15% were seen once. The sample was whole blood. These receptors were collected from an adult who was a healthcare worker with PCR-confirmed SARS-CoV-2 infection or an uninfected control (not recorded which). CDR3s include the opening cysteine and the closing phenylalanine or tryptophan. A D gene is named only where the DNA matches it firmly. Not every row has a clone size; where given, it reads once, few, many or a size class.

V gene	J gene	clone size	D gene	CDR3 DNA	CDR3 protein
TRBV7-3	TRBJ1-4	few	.	TGTGCCAGCGCCCCGAGGGGAGGGGAAAAACTGTTTTTT	CASAPRGGEKLFF
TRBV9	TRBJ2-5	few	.	TGTGCCAGCAGCGCCGGGAACTCTCAAGAGACCCAGTACTTC	CASSAGNSQETQYF
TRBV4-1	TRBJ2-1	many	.	TGCGCCAGCAGCCAAGGGGAAAATAGATTCTACAATGAGCAGTTCTTC	CASSQGENRFYNEQFF
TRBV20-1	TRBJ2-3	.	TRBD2	TGCAGTGCTCCCGGGGGGACAGATACGCAGTATTTT	CSAPGGTDTQYF
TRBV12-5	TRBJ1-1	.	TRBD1	TGTGCTAGTGGTTTGCCCCTTTCCACAGGGGGCTACACTGAAGCTTTCTTT	CASGLPLSTGGYTEAFF
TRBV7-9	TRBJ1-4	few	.	TGTGCCAGCAGCCCTCCTTCTCTGGGAAAACTGTTTTTT	CASSPPSLGKLFF
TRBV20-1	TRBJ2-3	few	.	TGCAGTGCTAGCCTGATAGATACGCAGTATTTT	CSASLIDTQYF
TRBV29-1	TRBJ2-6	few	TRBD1	TGCAGCGTACAGGGGGCGGAGGCCAACGTCCTGACTTTC	CSVQGAEANVLTF
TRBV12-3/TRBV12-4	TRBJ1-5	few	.	TGTGCCAGCAGTAACTCCCCCGGTGCCCAGCATTTT	CASSNSPGAQHF
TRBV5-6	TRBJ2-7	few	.	TGTGCCAGCAGCTTGAGGGGGGCAACCTACGAGCAGTACTTC	CASSLRGATYEQYF
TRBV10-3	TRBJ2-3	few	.	TGTGCCATCAGTGCGGGAGTAACACACACAGATACGCAGTATTTT	CAISAGVTHTDTQYF
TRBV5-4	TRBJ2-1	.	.	TGTGCCAGCAGAACGCAGGGCTACAATGAGCAGTTCTTC	CASRTQGYNEQFF
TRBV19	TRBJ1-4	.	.	TGTGCCAGTAGCAAGACAGGCCAGCTTGGTAATGAAAAACTGTTTTTT	CASSKTGQLGNEKLFF
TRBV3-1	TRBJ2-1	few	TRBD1	TGTGCCAGCAGCCCCGGGACAGTTTACAATGAGCAGTTCTTC	CASSPGTVYNEQFF
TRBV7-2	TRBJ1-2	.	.	TGTGCCAGCACCGCCCAGTTTGGCTACACCTTC	CASTAQFGYTF
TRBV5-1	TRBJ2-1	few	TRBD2	TGCGCCAGCAGACAGGGACTAGCGGGGGGTGAATTCTTC	CASRQGLAGGEFF
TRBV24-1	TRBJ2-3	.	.	TGTGCCACCAGTGATACCCTTTCGCTGTATTTT	CATSDTLSLYF